This T cell receptor (beta chain) was observed in a study of vaccination effects on CD4 cells after COVID-19 (dated 2022 in TCRdb). With regard to the full study: Post-vaccine samples across the study were collected a median of 72 days after the second dose, with a range of 14 to 241. In both COVID-19 convalescent patients and infection-naive vaccine recipients, the study compared SARS-CoV-2 spike-specific CD4+ TCR repertoires from before mRNA vaccination with those from after it. Altogether, about 10 COVID-19 convalescent patients and a few SARS-CoV-2-naive healthy vaccine recipients made up the full study. Cultures from other donors in the study were sequenced with the Oncomine TCR Beta short-read assay on an Illumina iSeq 100.

The library was obtained by the immunoSEQ multiplex PCR assay. DNA from the CD4+ T cells that had been cultured and isolated underwent TCR beta CDR3 sequencing. The paper's processing steps were these. Non-productive TCR sequences were removed and reads were trimmed to the CDR3 region, keeping CDR3s of at least 7 amino acids. Antigen-specific clonotypes were identified with the MANAFEST web app by comparing expansion in peptide wells against reference cultures. For clones to be considered positive, expansion at FDR<0.05 versus reference and all other wells, an odds ratio above 5, and a frequency above 0.1% in two replicate wells were required. A clonotype was defined as cross-reactive if the clonotype was significantly expanded both in SARS-CoV-2 spike wells and in at least one common cold coronavirus spike condition. Using the stringdist R package, CDR3 similarity was measured by Levenshtein distance, and unrooted trees were constructed with ape in R 3.6.1. Entries here come from immuneACCESS through TCRdb and include only in-frame sequences with V and J called. Some clones fail to appear in such tables; in the studies checked, an unresolved V gene covers under half of the shortfall, and the cause of the remainder is unknown. V and J calls and clone size follow that table, whereas D and trimming were derived from the DNA. The sample table records approximately 83,000 clones; roughly 80% of these occur just once. Jointly, the top ten make up about 1.2% of the sample.

The investigation overall reported the following: Among healthy vaccine recipients, nearly all vaccine-induced clones were SARS-CoV-2 mono-reactive, and just 1 of 255 was cross-reactive with common cold coronaviruses. Both infection-induced and vaccine-induced clones contracted markedly at late post-vaccination timepoints, which is consistent with waning T cell responses. The study was limited by a small number of convalescent patients and lacked early post-infection timepoints.

This clone was picked up a small number of times. What antigen it recognizes has not been identified. The sample holds no much larger clone one base away, and base qualities are not on file. In the ViraFEST assay, PBMC were stimulated with viral peptide pools, and antigen-specific CD4+ T cell clonotypes were then identified by expansion using TCR sequencing. After about 9 days of culture, CD4+ T cells were isolated with the EasySep CD4+ T cell isolation kit. Two doses of either the BNT162b2 or the mRNA-1273 mRNA SARS-CoV-2 vaccine were administered to participants. Healthy vaccine recipients had no prior SARS-CoV-2 infection, confirmed by negative nucleocapsid antibodies before and after vaccination. Two million PBMC per well were cultured with approximately 10 ug/ml peptides in IMDM containing roughly 5% human AB serum, approximately 10 IU/ml IL-2 and gentamicin. On days 3 and 7, half of the culture medium was replaced with fresh IL-2-containing medium. Unless noted otherwise, every peptide stimulation condition was cultured in triplicate wells. Using Ficoll-Paque Plus gradient centrifugation, PBMC were separated from whole blood and then either used fresh or cryopreserved at -140C. The spike proteins of SARS-CoV-2 and of the common cold coronaviruses HCoV-NL63, HCoV-OC43 and HCoV-229E were spanned by overlapping peptide pools. The QIAamp micro DNA kit was used to extract genomic DNA from the cultured CD4+ T cells.

This sequence was found in a human donor who received a COVID-19 vaccine. The sample consisted of CD4+ T cells from PBMCs cultured with HCoV-OC43 spike peptides, taken after COVID-19 vaccination. The cell subset or site label here, explained by the study, means: HCoV-OC43 spike overlapping peptide pool stimulation.

The CDR3 region reads CASRNLGSGNQPQHF. The base sequence is TGTGCCAGCAGAAACCTCGGCTCAGGTAATCAGCCCCAGCATTTT. The chain employs TRBV2 and TRBJ1-5, with the D gene not clear enough to name. V gives up 6 bases and J gives up 4 bases, and the segment between their germline ends measures 16 bases. The germline V gene encodes CDR1 SNHLY and CDR2 FYNNEI. Counted from cysteine to phenylalanine, this CDR3 has 15 amino acids. Only the CDR3 part of the read is kept: 45 bases, read in frame from the first base.